The next 2 T cell receptor beta chains were all read from a single sample in a study of blood T cell repertoires in COVID-19. Clones were sequenced by immunoSEQ multiplex PCR, and TCRdb holds only the in-frame ones, with some missing. This sample carries around 140,000 clones, 65% to 90% of them seen once, and the ten largest clones take 10%. The specimen was peripheral blood. These receptors came from a man aged 55 to 69 with active or convalescent COVID-19.

In DNA, the CDR3 is TGTGCCAGCAGCCACCATATTCCAGGGAACTTAGCCTACGAGCAGTACGTC. Translating it yields CASSHHIPGNLAYEQYV. J is TRBJ2-7 and V is TRBV6-4, with a tentative D call TRBD1 (5 bases). The CDR3 totals 17 residues. Germline V CDR1 and CDR2: MRHNA, SNTAGT. Trimming left V 6 bases short and J 2 bases short, with 23 bases between.

V is TRBV5-6 and J is TRBJ1-2; unclear D gene. The length of the CDR3 is 14 residues. Trimming removed 0 bases at V and 4 bases at J, with 10 bases between. Germline lookup yields CDR1 SGHDT and CDR2 YYEEEE. The CDR3 protein is CASSLANWAYGYTF. CDR3 nucleotide sequence: TGTGCCAGCAGCTTGGCCAATTGGGCCTATGGCTACACCTTC.